The TCR beta chain under discussion was sequenced for a study of blood T cell repertoires in COVID-19. Across the study: PBMCs, B-cell-depleted T cells, or T cells were the source of the cDNA or gDNA that made up the material.

Produced via immunoSEQ multiplex PCR; TCRdb's table is partial and in-frame only. The sample consists of about 280,000 clones, roughly 90% of them appearing once. Trimming took 0 bases from V and 1 from J; bases not matched to a gene: 10. The V gene's germline CDR1 is GTSNPN and CDR2 SVGIG (reference sequence). The CDR3 covers 18 residues. The clonotype was recovered from a woman younger than 35 with acute COVID-19. Sample: PBMCs or T cells enriched from blood (not recorded which). The rearrangement uses TRBV30 and TRBJ2-1; 9 nucleotides agree with TRBD2. This chain's CDR3 is CAWSVRAPLAGSYNEQFF. Here the CDR3 DNA reads TGTGCCTGGAGTGTAAGGGCCCCTCTAGCGGGGTCCTACAATGAGCAGTTCTTC.